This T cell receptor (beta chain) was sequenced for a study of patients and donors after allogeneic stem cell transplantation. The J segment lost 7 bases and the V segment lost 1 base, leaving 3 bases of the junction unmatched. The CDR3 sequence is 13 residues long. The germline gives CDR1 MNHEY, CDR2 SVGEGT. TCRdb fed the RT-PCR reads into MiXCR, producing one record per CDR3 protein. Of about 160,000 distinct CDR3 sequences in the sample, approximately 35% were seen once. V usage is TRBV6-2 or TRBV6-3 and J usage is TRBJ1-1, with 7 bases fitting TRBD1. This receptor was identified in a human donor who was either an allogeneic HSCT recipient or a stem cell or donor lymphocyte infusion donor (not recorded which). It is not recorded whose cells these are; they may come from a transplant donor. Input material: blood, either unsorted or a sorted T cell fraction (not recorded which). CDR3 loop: CASSYWDSSEAFF. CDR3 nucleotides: TGTGCCAGCAGTTACTGGGACAGCAGTGAAGCTTTCTTT.